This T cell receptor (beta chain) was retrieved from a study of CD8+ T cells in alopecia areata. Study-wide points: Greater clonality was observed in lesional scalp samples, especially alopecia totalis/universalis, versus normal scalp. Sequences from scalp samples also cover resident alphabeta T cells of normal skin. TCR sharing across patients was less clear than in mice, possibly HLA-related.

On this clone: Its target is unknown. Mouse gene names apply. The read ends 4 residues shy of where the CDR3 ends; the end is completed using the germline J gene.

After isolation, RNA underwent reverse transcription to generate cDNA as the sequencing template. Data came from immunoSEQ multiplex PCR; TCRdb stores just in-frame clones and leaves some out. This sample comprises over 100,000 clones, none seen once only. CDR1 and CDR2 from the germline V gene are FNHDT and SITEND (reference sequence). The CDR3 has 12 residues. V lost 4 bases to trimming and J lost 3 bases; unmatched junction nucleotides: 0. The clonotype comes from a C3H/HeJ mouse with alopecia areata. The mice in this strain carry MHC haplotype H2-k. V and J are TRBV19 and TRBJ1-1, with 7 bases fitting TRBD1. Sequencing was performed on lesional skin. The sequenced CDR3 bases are TGTGCCAGCAGTGGGACAGACACA. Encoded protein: CASSGTDT. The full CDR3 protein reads CASSGTDTEVFF.